This T cell receptor beta chain was identified in a study of T-cell reconstitution after alpha-beta-depleted transplantation in children. Study-wide points: Reported findings indicate that, about two months after transplant, alpha-beta T cells came from several hundred expanded clones, which were derived from non-depleted graft cells. T-cell counts and diversity at one year following transplant were attributed mainly to newly produced T cells. In some patients, recipient T cells and intrathymic progenitors surviving conditioning explained high day-60 diversity.

To note about this clonotype: Its target is unknown.

Preparation of the TCRbeta library was carried out with unique molecular identifiers. MiXCR was run by TCRdb on the PCR reads, yielding one entry per CDR3 protein. The profile shows some 550,000 distinct CDR3 sequences, more than 20% of them singletons. The sequence derives from a boy under three years old who had a stem cell transplant for acute myeloid leukemia, so the T cells may come from the graft donor. The material was PBMCs, mostly from graft donor cells, obtained 360 days after TCRalphabeta/CD19-depleted stem cell transplant.

In DNA, the CDR3 is TGTGCCACCAGCAGAGCCCCGGGGCTGTACACCGGGGAGCTGTTTTTT. It is translated as CATSRAPGLYTGELFF. The genes are TRBV15 and TRBJ2-2, with D possibly called TRBD1 or TRBD2 (5 bases each). Trimming cost V 1 base and J 3 bases, with 12 bases left between them. The CDR3 covers 16 residues. Germline V gene sequence: CDR1 LNHNV, CDR2 YYDKDF (reference sequence).